The next 20 T cell receptor beta chains were all read from a single sample in a study of cytomegalovirus exposure and HLA in healthy donors (dated by TCRdb to 2016 to 2017). To prepare the library, the immunoSEQ multiplex PCR assay was applied. The multiplex PCR relied on a mix of 60 forward primers for TCR Vbeta segments and 13 reverse primers for TCR Jbeta segments. TCRdb took over this immuneACCESS table, retaining in-frame rearrangements with V and J assigned. Such tables are incomplete; in checked studies, under half of the missing clones stem from an unresolved V gene, and the remainder is unexplained. Counted in this sample were over 130,000 clones; around four fifths of them appeared once. The ten largest clones take up 1.2% to 1.5% of the sample. Sequencing was performed on PBMCs. The source is a man aged 30 to 45 in good health and CMV-seropositive.

The chain joins TRBV21-1 to TRBJ2-7; the table names TRBD1, a call not compared with the DNA. TRBV21-1 is flagged as a pseudogene. This CDR3 spans 16 amino acids. This CDR3 is CASSKVPPQGAGEQYF. DNA of the CDR3: TGTGCCAGCAGCAAAGTCCCACCACAGGGGGCAGGGGAGCAGTACTTC.

V usage is TRBV11-2 and J usage is TRBJ2-7; no reliable D call. The CDR3 has 13 amino acids. Germline assignment: CDR1 SGHAT and CDR2 FQNNGV. V was shortened by 2 bases and J by 4 bases, with 9 bases between the two germline ends. The CDR3 nucleotides read TGTGCCAGCAGCTTAAACAGTGGGTACGAGCAGTACTTC. It specifies CASSLNSGYEQYF.

The V gene is TRBV5-1, the J gene TRBJ2-7; TRBD2 aligns across 12 bases. The CDR3 runs to 16 residues. Per the germline V gene, CDR1 is SGHRS and CDR2 is YFSETQ. V was pared by 3 bases and J by 2 bases, with 6 bases of the junction left unmatched. The CDR3 bases are TGCGCCAGCAGCTACGGACTAGCGGGGTTGACCTACGAGCAGTACTTC. Translated: CASSYGLAGLTYEQYF.

The chain couples TRBV5-4 to TRBJ1-1, with TRBD1 identical over 7 bases. CDR1 is SGHNT, CDR2 YYREEE, per germline (reference sequence). The CDR3 is 14 residues long. The junction had 5 bases not matched to a gene; V was cut back by 4 bases and J by 2 bases. The CDR3 DNA reads as TGTGCCAGCAGCAGGGGACAGATAAACACTGAAGCTTTCTTT. Translation gives CASSRGQINTEAFF.

This clone was recorded a few times. V gene TRBV29-1 combines with J gene TRBJ2-3; tentatively, D is TRBD1 (6 bases). The CDR3 length is 14 residues. The germline V and J ends were trimmed by 3 bases and 2 bases, with 12 bases remaining between them. Germline V gene sequence: CDR1 SQVTM, CDR2 ANQGSEA. The DNA for the CDR3 is TGCAGCGTTGATCCCGGGACACTCACAGATACGCAGTATTTT. Translating gives CSVDPGTLTDTQYF.

This clone was counted a few times. The chain has TRBV13 and TRBJ2-3; TRBD2 matches 12 bases. The germline V gene has CDR1 PRHDT and CDR2 FYEKMQ (reference sequence). Germline trimming cut 5 bases from V and 14 bases from J; bases unmatched to any gene: 5. The CDR3 sequence is 12 residues long. The CDR3 DNA is TGTGCCAGCAGCCTGACTAGCGGGAGTCGGTATTTT. As protein: CASSLTSGSRYF.

The rearrangement links TRBV7-9 to TRBJ2-5; tentatively, D is TRBD1 (6 bases). Looked up from germline, CDR1 is SEHNR and CDR2 is FQNEAQ (reference sequence). Trimming pared 3 bases from V and 5 bases from J, leaving 13 bases between. The CDR3 runs to 14 residues. The CDR3 sequence is CASSFQDRGETQYF. The DNA for the CDR3 is TGTGCCAGCAGCTTTCAGGACAGAGGCGAGACCCAGTACTTC.

V is TRBV28 and J is TRBJ1-1; D ambiguous. V dropped 5 bases and J dropped 1 base, with 14 bases sitting between them. Germline V gene data show CDR1 as MDHEN and CDR2 as SYDVKM. This CDR3 contains 15 residues. Here the CDR3 DNA reads TGTGCCAGCAGTCGCGGTTTCGGCGGGAACACTGAAGCTTTCTTT. This encodes CASSRGFGGNTEAFF.

The rearrangement links TRBV7-9 to TRBJ2-3; no definite D call. CDR1 and CDR2 from the germline V gene are SEHNR and FQNEAQ (reference sequence). The V end lost 4 bases, the J end lost 6 bases, and 5 bases lay between the germline ends. The CDR3 has 11 residues. CDR3 coding DNA: TGTGCCAGCAGCTCCAGTGATACGCAGTATTTT. Translated, it gives CASSSSDTQYF.

This sequence joins TRBV10-1 and TRBJ2-3; TRBD2 matches 10 bases. There are 15 residues in the CDR3. CDR1 is WNHNN and CDR2 is SYGVQD in the germline V gene (reference sequence). Trimming at V came to 8 bases and at J to 1 base, leaving 6 bases not matched to a gene. This CDR3 is CASSWTSGRTDTQYF. The CDR3 DNA is TGCGCCAGCTCTTGGACTAGCGGCCGCACAGATACGCAGTATTTT.

This rearrangement joins TRBV30 to TRBJ1-1, with D possibly TRBD1 on 6 matching bases. The V and J ends lost 2 bases and 7 bases respectively, with 14 bases between them. Germline V CDR1 and CDR2: GTSNPN, SVGIG (reference sequence). The CDR3 runs 13 residues. This CDR3 is CAWSMGHHIEAFF. The CDR3 DNA reads TGTGCCTGGAGTATGGGACACCACATTGAAGCTTTCTTT.

This sequence joins TRBV29-1 and TRBJ2-1, with D possibly TRBD1 on 6 matching bases. The ends were cut back, 4 bases at V and 1 base at J, with 14 bases in the middle. The CDR3 is 15 residues long. The germline V gene has CDR1 SQVTM and CDR2 ANQGSEA. Here the CDR3 DNA reads TGCAGCGTTGTCGGCGGGCAGGGGTCCTACAATGAGCAGTTCTTC. It is translated as CSVVGGQGSYNEQFF.

The chain links TRBV7-7 to TRBJ2-1; TRBD2 aligns across 9 bases. CDR1 is SSHAT and CDR2 is FNYEAQ in the germline V gene (reference sequence). CDR3 length: 15 residues. With V trimmed by 5 bases and J by 2 bases, 4 bases remained unmatched. The CDR3 nucleotides read TGTGCCAGCAGCCCATCTAGCGGGGCCTACAATGAGCAGTTCTTC. Protein sequence: CASSPSSGAYNEQFF.

This chain links TRBV9 with TRBJ1-2; TRBD1 agrees at 7 bases. The J segment lost 7 bases and the V segment lost 0 bases, leaving 3 bases of the junction unmatched. Germline lookup yields CDR1 SGDLS and CDR2 YYNGEE. The CDR3 has 13 amino acids. DNA of the CDR3: TGTGCCAGCAGCGTAGCCGCAGGGGGTGGCTACACCTTC. As protein: CASSVAAGGGYTF.

To note about this clone: Since the CDR3 does not end with the conserved phenylalanine or tryptophan, this likely comes from a read error. The rearrangement uses TRBV27 and TRBJ2-7, with 8 bases that match TRBD2. Germline CDR1 is MNHEY and CDR2 is SMNVEV (reference sequence). The V gene end was trimmed by 2 bases and the J gene end by 3 bases; junction bases not matched to a gene: 6. This CDR3 comprises 15 residues. CDR3 in amino acids: CASSLKASGRYEQYL. CDR3 nucleotide sequence: TGTGCCAGCAGTTTAAAAGCTAGCGGGCGCTACGAGCAGTACCTC.

The chain recombines TRBV4-1 with TRBJ1-5, with TRBD1 matching 8 bases. Unmatched junction bases numbered 15, after V lost 1 base and J lost 7 bases. Germline CDR1 and CDR2: MGHRA and YSYEKL. There are 18 residues in the CDR3. Here the CDR3 DNA reads TGCGCCAGCAGCCAAGTCAAAGGGACAGGCTCTTCCTTACAGCCCCAGCATTTT. As protein: CASSQVKGTGSSLQPQHF.

The rearrangement uses TRBV27 and TRBJ2-1; D might be TRBD2 (6 bases). The CDR3 totals 17 residues. CDR1 is MNHEY and CDR2 is SMNVEV in the germline V gene (reference sequence). V shed 5 bases and J shed 0 bases, with 17 bases lying between them. The DNA for the CDR3 is TGTGCCAGCAGTCCACGGAGGGCCCCTAGCTCCTACAATGAGCAGTTCTTC. This encodes CASSPRRAPSSYNEQFF.

The V and J genes are TRBV28 and TRBJ2-7, with 8 positions matching TRBD2. The CDR3 sequence is 15 residues long. Germline-derived CDR1 and CDR2 are MDHEN and SYDVKM. Trimming removed 6 bases from V and 4 bases from J; junction bases left unmatched: 11. The CDR3 reads CASRNTLAGSYEQYF. CDR3 nucleotides: TGTGCCAGCAGGAACACCTTAGCGGGAAGTTACGAGCAGTACTTC.

This clone occurred many times. J is TRBJ1-2 and V is TRBV7-9; D is unclear. Germline loops: CDR1 SEHNR, CDR2 FQNEAQ (reference sequence). There are 14 residues in the CDR3. V shed 4 bases and J shed 4 bases, with 13 bases lying between them. CDR3 sequence: CASSYTTETYGYTF. DNA for the CDR3: TGTGCCAGCAGCTACACTACGGAAACCTATGGCTACACCTTC.

The chain couples TRBV11-3 to TRBJ2-1; weak D call: TRBD1 (5 bases). Trimming left V 5 bases short and J 3 bases short, with 8 bases between. Germline values: CDR1 SGHNT, CDR2 YENEEA. The CDR3 is 13 amino acids. As DNA, the CDR3 is TGTGCCAGCAGCGCGGACAACTACAATGAGCAGTTCTTC. It encodes CASSADNYNEQFF. Filled out from reference TRBV11-3 and TRBJ2-1, the complete variable domain reads EAGVVQSPRYKIIEKKQPVAFWCNPISGHNTLYWYLQNLGQGPELLIRYENEEAVDDSQLPKDRFSAERLKGVDSTLKIQPAELGDSAVYLCASSADNYNEQFFGPGTRLTVL.